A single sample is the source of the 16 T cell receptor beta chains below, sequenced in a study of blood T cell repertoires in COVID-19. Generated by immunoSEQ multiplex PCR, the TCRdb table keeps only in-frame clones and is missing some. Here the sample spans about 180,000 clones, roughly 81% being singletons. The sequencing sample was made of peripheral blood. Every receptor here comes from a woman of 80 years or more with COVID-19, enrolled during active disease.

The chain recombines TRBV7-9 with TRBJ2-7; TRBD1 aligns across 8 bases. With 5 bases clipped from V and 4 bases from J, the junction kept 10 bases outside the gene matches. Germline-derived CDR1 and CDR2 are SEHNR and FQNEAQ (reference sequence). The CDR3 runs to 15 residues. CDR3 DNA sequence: TGTGCCAGCAGCCGACCCGAGACAGGGGAATACGAGCAGTACTTC. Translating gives CASSRPETGEYEQYF.

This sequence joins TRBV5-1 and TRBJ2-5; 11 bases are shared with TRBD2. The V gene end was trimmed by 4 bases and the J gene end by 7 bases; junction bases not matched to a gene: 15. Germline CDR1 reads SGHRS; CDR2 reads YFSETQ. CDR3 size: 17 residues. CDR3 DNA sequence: TGCGCCAGCAGCGTGACTAGCGGGATTACCTTCGAGGGGACCCAGTACTTC. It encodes CASSVTSGITFEGTQYF. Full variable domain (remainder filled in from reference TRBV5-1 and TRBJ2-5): KAGVTQTPRYLIKTRGQQVTLSCSPISGHRSVSWYQQTPGQGLQFLFEYFSETQRNKGNFPGRFSGRQFSNSRSEMNVSTLELGDSALYLCASSVTSGITFEGTQYFGPGTRLLVL.

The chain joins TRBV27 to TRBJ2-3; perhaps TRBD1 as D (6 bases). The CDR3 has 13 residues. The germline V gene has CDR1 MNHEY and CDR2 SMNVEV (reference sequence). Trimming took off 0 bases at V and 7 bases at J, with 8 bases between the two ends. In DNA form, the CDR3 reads TGTGCCAGCAGTTTATCGAGGGGGAATACGCAGTATTTT. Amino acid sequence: CASSLSRGNTQYF.

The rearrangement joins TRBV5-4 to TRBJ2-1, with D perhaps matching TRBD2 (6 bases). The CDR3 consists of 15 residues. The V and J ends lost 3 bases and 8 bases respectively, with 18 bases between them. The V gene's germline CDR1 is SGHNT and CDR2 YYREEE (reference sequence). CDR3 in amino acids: CASSSPGLGVDEQFF. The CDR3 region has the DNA TGTGCCAGCAGCTCTCCGGGACTGGGGGTTGATGAGCAGTTCTTC. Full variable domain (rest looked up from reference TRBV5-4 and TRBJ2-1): ETGVTQSPTHLIKTRGQQVTLRCSSQSGHNTVSWYQQALGQGPQFIFQYYREEENGRGNFPPRFSGLQFPNYSSELNVNALELDDSALYLCASSSPGLGVDEQFFGPGTRLTVL.

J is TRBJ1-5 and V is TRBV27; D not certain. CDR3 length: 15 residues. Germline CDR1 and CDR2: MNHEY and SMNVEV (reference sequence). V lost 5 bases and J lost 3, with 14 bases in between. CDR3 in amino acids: CASSPPWTNNQPQHF. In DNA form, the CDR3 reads TGTGCCAGCAGTCCGCCGTGGACTAACAATCAGCCCCAGCATTTT.

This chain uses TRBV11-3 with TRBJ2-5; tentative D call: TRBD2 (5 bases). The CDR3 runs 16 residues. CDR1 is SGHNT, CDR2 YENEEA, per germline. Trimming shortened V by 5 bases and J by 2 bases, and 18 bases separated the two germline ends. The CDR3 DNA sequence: TGTGCCAGCAGCCAAACGGGAATAGCCGGGCAAGAGACCCAGTACTTC. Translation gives CASSQTGIAGQETQYF. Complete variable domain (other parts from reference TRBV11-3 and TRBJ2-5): EAGVVQSPRYKIIEKKQPVAFWCNPISGHNTLYWYLQNLGQGPELLIRYENEEAVDDSQLPKDRFSAERLKGVDSTLKIQPAELGDSAVYLCASSQTGIAGQETQYFGPGTRLLVL.

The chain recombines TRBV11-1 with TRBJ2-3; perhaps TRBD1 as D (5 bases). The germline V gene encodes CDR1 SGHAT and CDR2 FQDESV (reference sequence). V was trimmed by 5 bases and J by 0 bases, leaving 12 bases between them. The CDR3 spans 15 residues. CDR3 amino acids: CASSPTDRSTDTQYF. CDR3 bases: TGTGCCAGCAGCCCGACAGATCGGAGCACAGATACGCAGTATTTT.

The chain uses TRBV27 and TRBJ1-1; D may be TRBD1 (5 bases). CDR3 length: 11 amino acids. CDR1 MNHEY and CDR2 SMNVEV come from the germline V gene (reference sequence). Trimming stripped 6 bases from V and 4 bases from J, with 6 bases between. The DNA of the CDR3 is TGTGCCAGCAGGGGGGGCACTGAAGCTTTCTTT. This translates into CASRGGTEAFF.

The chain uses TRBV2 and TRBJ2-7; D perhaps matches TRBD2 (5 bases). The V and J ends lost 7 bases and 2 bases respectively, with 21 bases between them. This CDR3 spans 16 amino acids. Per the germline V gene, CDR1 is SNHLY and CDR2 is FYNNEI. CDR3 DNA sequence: TGTGCCAGCACAAAGGGAGCCATGACGCTTACCTACGAGCAGTACTTC. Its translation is CASTKGAMTLTYEQYF.

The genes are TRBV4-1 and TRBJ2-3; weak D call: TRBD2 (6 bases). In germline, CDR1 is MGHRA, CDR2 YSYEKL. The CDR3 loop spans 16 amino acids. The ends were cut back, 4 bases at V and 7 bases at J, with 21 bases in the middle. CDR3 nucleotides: TGCGCCAGCAGCCCCTCGAGGGAGGCCCTGGGGAATACGCAGTATTTT. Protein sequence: CASSPSREALGNTQYF.

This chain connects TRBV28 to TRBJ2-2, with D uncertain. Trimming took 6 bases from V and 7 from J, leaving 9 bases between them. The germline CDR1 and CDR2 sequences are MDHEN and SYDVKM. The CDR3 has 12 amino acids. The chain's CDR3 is CASSPLFGELFF. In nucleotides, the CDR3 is TGTGCCAGCAGCCCCCTCTTCGGGGAGCTGTTTTTT.

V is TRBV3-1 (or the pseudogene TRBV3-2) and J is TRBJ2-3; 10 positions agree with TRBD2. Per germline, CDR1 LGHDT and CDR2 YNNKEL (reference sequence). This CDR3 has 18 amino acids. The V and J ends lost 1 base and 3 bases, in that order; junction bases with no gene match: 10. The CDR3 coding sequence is TGTGCCAGCAGCCAAGGCCCCCTTCAGCGGGGGGGAACAGATACGCAGTATTTT. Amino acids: CASSQGPLQRGGTDTQYF.

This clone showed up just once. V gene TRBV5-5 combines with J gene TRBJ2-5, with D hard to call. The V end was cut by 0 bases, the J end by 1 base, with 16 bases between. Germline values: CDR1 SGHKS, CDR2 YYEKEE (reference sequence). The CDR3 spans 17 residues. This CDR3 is CASSLDPGILSQETQYF. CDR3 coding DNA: TGTGCCAGCAGCTTGGATCCCGGTATCCTATCCCAAGAGACCCAGTACTTC.

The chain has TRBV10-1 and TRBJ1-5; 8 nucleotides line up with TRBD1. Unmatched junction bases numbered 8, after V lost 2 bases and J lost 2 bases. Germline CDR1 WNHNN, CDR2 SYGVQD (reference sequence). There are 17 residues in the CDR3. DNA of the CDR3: TGCGCCAGCAGTGAGACCCCGGACAGGGTAGGCAATCAGCCCCAGCATTTT. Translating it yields CASSETPDRVGNQPQHF.

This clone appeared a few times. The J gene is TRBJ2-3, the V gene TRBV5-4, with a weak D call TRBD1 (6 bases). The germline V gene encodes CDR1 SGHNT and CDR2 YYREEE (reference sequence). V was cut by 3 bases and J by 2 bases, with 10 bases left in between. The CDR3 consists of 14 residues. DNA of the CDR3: TGTGCCAGCAGCTCAGACAGGCTCACAGATACGCAGTATTTT. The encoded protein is CASSSDRLTDTQYF.

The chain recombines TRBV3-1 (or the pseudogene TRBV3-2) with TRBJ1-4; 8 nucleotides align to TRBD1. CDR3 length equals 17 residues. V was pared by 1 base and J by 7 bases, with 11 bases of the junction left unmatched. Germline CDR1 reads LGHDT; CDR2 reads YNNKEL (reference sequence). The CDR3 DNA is TGTGCCAGCAGCCAAGGCCCAGGGGGCGCATATGGTGAAAAACTGTTTTTT. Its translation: CASSQGPGGAYGEKLFF.